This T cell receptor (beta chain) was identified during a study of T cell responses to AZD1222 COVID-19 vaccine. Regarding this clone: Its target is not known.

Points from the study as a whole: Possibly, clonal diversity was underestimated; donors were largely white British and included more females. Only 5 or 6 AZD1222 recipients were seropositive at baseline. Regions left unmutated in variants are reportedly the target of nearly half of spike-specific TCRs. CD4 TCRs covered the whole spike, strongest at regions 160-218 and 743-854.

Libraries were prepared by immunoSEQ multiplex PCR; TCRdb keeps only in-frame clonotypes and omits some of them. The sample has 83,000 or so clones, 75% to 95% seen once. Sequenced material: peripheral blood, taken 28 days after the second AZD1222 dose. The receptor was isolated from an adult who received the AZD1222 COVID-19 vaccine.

The CDR3 region is CASSVGVTGNTIYF. In nucleotides, the CDR3 is TGTGCCAGCAGCGTAGGGGTGACTGGAAACACCATATATTTT. The chain carries TRBV9 and TRBJ1-3, with unresolved D. The CDR3 contains 14 residues. CDR1 and CDR2 from the germline V gene are SGDLS and YYNGEE. The germline V and J ends were trimmed by 0 bases and 2 bases, with 6 bases remaining between them.